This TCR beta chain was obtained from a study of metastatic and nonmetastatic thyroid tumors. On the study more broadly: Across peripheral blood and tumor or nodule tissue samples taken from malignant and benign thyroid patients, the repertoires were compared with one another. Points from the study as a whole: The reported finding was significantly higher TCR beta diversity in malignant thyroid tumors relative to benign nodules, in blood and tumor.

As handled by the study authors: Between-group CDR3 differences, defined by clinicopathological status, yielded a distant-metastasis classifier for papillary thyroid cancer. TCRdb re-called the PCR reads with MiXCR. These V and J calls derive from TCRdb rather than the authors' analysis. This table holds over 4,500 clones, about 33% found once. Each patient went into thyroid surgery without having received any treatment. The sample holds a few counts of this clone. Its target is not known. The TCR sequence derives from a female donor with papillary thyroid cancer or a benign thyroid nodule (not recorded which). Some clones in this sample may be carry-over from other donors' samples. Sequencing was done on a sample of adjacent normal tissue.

The CDR3 coding sequence is TGCGCCAGCAGCTTGGTGGGACCAGGTGATGAGCAGTTCTTC. It yields the protein CASSLVGPGDEQFF. The chain uses TRBV5-1 and TRBJ2-1; either TRBD1 or TRBD2 may supply D (5 bases each). The CDR3 sequence is 14 residues long. Germline-derived CDR1 and CDR2 are SGHRS and YFSETQ. Trimming shortened V by 0 bases and J by 8 bases, and 12 bases separated the two germline ends.